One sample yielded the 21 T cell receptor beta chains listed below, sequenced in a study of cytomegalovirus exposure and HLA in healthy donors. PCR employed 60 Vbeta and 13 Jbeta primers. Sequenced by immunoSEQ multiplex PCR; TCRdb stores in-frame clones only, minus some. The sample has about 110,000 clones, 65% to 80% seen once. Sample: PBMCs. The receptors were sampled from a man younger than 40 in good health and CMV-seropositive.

The CDR3 DNA reads as TGCGCCAGCAGCCACCGGGACAGGGGCGTCGATGAGCAGTTCTTC. This codes for CASSHRDRGVDEQFF. The chain carries TRBV5-1 and TRBJ2-1; TRBD1 agrees at 10 bases. Germline assignment: CDR1 SGHRS and CDR2 YFSETQ. This CDR3 comprises 15 residues. The J segment lost 8 bases and the V segment lost 4 bases, leaving 9 bases of the junction unmatched.

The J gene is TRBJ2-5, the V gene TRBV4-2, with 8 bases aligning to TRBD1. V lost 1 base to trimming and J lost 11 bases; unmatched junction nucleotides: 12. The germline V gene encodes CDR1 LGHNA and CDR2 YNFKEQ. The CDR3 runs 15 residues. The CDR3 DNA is TGTGCCAGCAGCCAAGCCGGGACAGGTACGAGAGAGCAGTACTTC. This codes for CASSQAGTGTREQYF.

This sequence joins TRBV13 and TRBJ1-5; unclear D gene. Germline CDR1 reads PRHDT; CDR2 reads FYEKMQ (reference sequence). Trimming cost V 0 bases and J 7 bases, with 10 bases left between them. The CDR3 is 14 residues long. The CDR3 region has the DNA TGTGCCAGCAGCTTAGGCCACAGTAACCAGCCCCAGCATTTT. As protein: CASSLGHSNQPQHF.

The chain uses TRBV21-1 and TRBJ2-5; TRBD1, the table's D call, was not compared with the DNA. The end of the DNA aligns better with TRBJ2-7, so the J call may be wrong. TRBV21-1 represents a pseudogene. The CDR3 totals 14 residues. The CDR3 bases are TGTGCCAGCAGCAGCATCAGGGTACAGGCCGAGCAGTACTTC. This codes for CASSSIRVQAEQYF.

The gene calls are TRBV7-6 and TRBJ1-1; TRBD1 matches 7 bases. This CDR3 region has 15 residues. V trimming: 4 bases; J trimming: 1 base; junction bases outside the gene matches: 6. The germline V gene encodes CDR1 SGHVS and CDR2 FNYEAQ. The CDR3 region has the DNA TGTGCCAGCAGCTCAGGACAGGAGGGGAACACTGAAGCTTTCTTT. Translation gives CASSSGQEGNTEAFF.

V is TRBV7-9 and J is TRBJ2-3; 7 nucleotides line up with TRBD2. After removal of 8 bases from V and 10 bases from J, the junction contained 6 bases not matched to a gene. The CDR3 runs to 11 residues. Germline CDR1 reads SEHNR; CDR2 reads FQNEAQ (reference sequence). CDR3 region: CASAERGAQYF. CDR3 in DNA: TGTGCCAGCGCCGAGCGGGGAGCGCAGTATTTT. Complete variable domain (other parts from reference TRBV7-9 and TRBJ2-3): DTGVSQNPRHKITKRGQNVTFRCDPISEHNRLYWYRQTLGQGPEFLTYFQNEAQLEKSRLLSDRFSAERPKGSFSTLEIQRTEQGDSAMYLCASAERGAQYFGPGTRLTVL.

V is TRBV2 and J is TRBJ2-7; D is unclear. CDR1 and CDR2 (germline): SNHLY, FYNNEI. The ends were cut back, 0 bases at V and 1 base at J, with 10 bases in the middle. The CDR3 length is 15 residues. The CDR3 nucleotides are TGTGCCAGCAGTGAAGCGCTTTTCAGGTCCTACGAGCAGTACTTC. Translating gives CASSEALFRSYEQYF.

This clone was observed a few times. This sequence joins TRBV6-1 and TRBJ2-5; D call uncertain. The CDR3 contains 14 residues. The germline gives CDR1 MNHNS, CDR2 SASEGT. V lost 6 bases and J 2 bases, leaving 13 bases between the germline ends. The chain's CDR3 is CASSVNQAQETQYF. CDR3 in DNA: TGTGCCAGCAGCGTCAATCAAGCTCAAGAGACCCAGTACTTC.

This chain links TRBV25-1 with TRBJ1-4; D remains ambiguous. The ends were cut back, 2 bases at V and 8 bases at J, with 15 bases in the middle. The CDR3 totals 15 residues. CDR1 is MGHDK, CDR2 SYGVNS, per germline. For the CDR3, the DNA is TGTGCCAGCAGTGAAGACACCCCTACGGGGGAAAAACTGTTTTTT. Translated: CASSEDTPTGEKLFF.

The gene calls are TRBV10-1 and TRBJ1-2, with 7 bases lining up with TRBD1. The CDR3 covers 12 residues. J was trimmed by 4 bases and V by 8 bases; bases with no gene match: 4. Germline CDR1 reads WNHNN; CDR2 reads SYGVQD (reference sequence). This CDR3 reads CASPDRLYGYTF. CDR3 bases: TGCGCCAGCCCGGACAGGCTCTATGGCTACACCTTC.

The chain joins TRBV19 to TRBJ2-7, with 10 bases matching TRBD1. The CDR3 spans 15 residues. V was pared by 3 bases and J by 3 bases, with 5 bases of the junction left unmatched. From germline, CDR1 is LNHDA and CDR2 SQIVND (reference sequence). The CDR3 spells CASSIAGQGFYEQYF. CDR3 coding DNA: TGTGCCAGTAGTATTGCGGGACAGGGGTTCTACGAGCAGTACTTC.

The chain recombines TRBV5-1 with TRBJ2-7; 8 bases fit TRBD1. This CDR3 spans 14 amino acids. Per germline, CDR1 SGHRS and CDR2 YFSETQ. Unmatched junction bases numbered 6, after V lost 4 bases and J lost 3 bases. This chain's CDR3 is CASSQDRVGYEQYF. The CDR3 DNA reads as TGCGCCAGCAGCCAGGACAGGGTCGGCTACGAGCAGTACTTC. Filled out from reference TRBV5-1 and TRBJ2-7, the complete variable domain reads KAGVTQTPRYLIKTRGQQVTLSCSPISGHRSVSWYQQTPGQGLQFLFEYFSETQRNKGNFPGRFSGRQFSNSRSEMNVSTLELGDSALYLCASSQDRVGYEQYFGPGTRLTVT.

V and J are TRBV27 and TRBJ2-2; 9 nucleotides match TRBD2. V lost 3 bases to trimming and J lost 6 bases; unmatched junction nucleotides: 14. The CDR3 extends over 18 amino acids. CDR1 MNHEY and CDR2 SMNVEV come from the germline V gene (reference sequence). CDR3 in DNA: TGTGCCAGCAGTTTCTCGCCCGATGCGGGGGGGCTATCCGGGGAGCTGTTTTTT. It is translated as CASSFSPDAGGLSGELFF.

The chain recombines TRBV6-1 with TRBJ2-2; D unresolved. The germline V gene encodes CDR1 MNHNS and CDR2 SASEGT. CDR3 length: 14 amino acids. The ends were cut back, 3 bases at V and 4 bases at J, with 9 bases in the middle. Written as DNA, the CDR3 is TGTGCCAGCAGTGATTCCCCCAGCACCGGGGAGCTGTTTTTT. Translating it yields CASSDSPSTGELFF.

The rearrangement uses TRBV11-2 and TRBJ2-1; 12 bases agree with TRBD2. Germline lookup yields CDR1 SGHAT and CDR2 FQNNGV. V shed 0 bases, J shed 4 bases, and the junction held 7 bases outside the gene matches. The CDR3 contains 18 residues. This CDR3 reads CASSLEASGGGIYNEQFF. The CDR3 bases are TGTGCCAGCAGCTTAGAAGCTAGCGGGGGGGGAATATACAATGAGCAGTTCTTC.

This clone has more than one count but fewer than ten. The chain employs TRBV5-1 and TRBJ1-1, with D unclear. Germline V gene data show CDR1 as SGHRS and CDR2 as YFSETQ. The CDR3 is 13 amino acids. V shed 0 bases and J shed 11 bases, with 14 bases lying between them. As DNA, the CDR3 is TGCGCCAGCAGCTTGGGGGGAGGGTTATCGGCTTTCTTT. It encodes CASSLGGGLSAFF.

Here the CDR3 DNA reads TGTGCCAGCTCACTACTTCCGACAGGGGAGGGCGAGCAGTACTTC. Translated: CASSLLPTGEGEQYF. The chain uses TRBV18 and TRBJ2-5; D is perhaps TRBD1 (8 bases). Near its end, the DNA agrees better with TRBJ2-7, so the J call may be wrong. Germline CDR1 KGHSH, CDR2 LQKENI. This CDR3 has 15 residues.

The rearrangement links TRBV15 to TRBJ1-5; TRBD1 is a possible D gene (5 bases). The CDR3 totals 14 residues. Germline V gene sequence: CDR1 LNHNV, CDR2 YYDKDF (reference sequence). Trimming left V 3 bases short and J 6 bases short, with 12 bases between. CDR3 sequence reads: CATSSGGLTQPQHF. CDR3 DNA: TGTGCCACCAGCAGCGGGGGGTTAACTCAGCCCCAGCATTTT.

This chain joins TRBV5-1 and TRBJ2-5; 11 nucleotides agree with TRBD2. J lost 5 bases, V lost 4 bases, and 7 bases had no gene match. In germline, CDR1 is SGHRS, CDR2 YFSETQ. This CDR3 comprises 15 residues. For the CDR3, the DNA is TGCGCCAGCAGCAGGGGACTAGCGGTGGGCGAGACCCAGTACTTC. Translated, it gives CASSRGLAVGETQYF.

CDR3 in amino acids: CASSVIGGYEQYF. In DNA form, the CDR3 reads TGTGCCAGCAGTGTTATAGGGGGCTACGAGCAGTACTTC. The genes are TRBV2 and TRBJ2-7, with D possibly matching TRBD1 (6 bases). Trimming removed 4 bases at V and 3 bases at J, with 10 bases between. In germline, CDR1 is SNHLY, CDR2 FYNNEI. The CDR3 contains 13 residues.

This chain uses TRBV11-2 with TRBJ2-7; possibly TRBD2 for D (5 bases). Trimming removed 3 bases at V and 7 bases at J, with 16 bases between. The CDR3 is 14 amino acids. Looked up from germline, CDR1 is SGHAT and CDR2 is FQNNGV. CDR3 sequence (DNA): TGTGCCAGCAGCTTTAGTGCGGGCCTGCGGGAGCAGTACTTC. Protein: CASSFSAGLREQYF.